Each of the 3 T cell receptor beta chains below was sequenced from the same sample in a study of T-cell memory formation after mild COVID-19. Each CDR3 protein gets one entry after TCRdb re-called the 5' RACE reads with MiXCR. The sample has roughly 100,000 distinct CDR3 sequences, about a sixth seen once; the top ten hold over 25%. Sequencing was carried out using PBMCs or a T cell subset sorted from them (not recorded which). The receptors stem from an adult woman who had mild COVID-19 (a few samples of this study predate the infection). Cell type and time point are not known.

This clonotype was detected only a few times. The genes are TRBV7-3 and TRBJ2-1; either TRBD1 or TRBD2 may supply D (5 bases each). CDR1 and CDR2 from the germline V gene are SGHTA and FQGTGA. The CDR3 loop spans 14 amino acids. Trimming removed 3 bases at V and 2 bases at J, with 8 bases between. In nucleotides, the CDR3 is TGTGCCAGCAGCTTGCTGGGGGCCTACAATGAGCAGTTCTTC. Its translation: CASSLLGAYNEQFF.

At least ten counts were recorded for this clonotype. The J gene is TRBJ2-7, the V gene TRBV5-5, with 10 bases lining up with TRBD2. Germline V gives CDR1 SGHKS, CDR2 YYEKEE (reference sequence). Losses at the gene ends were 1 base for V and 0 bases for J; bases not matched to a gene: 4. The CDR3 spans 16 residues. The CDR3 DNA is TGTGCCAGCAGCTTGCCCGGGACTAGCGCCTCCTACGAGCAGTACTTC. Protein: CASSLPGTSASYEQYF.

This clonotype was seen a handful of times. V gene TRBV6-6 combines with J gene TRBJ2-7; weak D call: TRBD2 (5 bases). V was cut by 4 bases and J by 6 bases, with 10 bases left in between. Looked up from germline, CDR1 is MNHNY and CDR2 is SVGAGI (reference sequence). The CDR3 runs 12 residues. The CDR3 region is CASSFQDSEQYF. CDR3 in DNA: TGTGCCAGCAGTTTTCAGGACTCCGAGCAGTACTTC.